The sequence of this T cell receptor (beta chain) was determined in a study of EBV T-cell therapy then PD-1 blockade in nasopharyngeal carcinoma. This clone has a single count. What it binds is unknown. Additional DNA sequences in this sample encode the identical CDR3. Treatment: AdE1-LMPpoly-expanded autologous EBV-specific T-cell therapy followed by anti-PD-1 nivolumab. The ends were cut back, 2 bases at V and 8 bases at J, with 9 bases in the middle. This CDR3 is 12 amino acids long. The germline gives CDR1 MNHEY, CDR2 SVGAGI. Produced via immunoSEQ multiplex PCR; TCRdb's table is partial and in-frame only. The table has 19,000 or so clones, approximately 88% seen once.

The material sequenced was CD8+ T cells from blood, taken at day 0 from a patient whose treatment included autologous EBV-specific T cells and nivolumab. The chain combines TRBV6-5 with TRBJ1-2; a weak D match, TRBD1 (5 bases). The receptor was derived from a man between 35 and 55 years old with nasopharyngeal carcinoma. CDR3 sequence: CASSYVGGGYTF. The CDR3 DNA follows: TGTGCCAGCAGTTACGTTGGGGGGGGCTACACCTTC.